A single sample is the source of the 24 T cell receptor beta chains below, sequenced in a study of blood T cell repertoires in COVID-19. Profiling relied on immunoSEQ multiplex PCR, and the TCRdb table lists in-frame clones only, not all of them. Of more than 85,000 clones in the sample, around 85% are singletons; the top ten hold approximately 25%. The sample was peripheral blood. The receptors were gathered from a man older than 75 with active or convalescent COVID-19.

The chain uses TRBV7-8 and TRBJ2-2; 15 positions match TRBD2. Germline CDR1 is SGHVS and CDR2 is FQNEAQ. J lost 0 bases, V lost 5 bases, and 4 bases had no gene match. CDR3 size: 18 residues. The CDR3 reads CASSLGTSGGPNTGELFF. For the CDR3, the DNA is TGTGCCAGCAGCCTGGGGACTAGCGGGGGGCCGAACACCGGGGAGCTGTTTTTT.

The chain combines TRBV19 with TRBJ1-1; D gene unclear. Trimming took off 9 bases at V and 3 bases at J, with 17 bases between the two ends. The CDR3 runs 14 residues. In germline, CDR1 is LNHDA, CDR2 SQIVND (reference sequence). CDR3 coding DNA: TGTGCCAGCGCTATTCGGTGGAGGGACACTGAAGCTTTCTTT. The encoded protein is CASAIRWRDTEAFF.

This chain links TRBV19 with TRBJ2-3; no clear D. In germline, CDR1 is LNHDA, CDR2 SQIVND (reference sequence). Trimming removed 3 bases at V and 2 bases at J, with 15 bases between. The CDR3 extends over 16 amino acids. The CDR3 DNA follows: TGTGCCAGTAGTATTTTCCCTGACAAAATCACAGATACGCAGTATTTT. Protein sequence: CASSIFPDKITDTQYF.

This chain joins TRBV19 and TRBJ1-2; no clear D gene. The CDR3 length is 15 residues. V gave up 7 bases and J gave up 0 bases, with 15 bases separating them. Germline V gene data show CDR1 as LNHDA and CDR2 as SQIVND (reference sequence). The CDR3 bases are TGTGCCAGTACCACCGAGGGAAGACCTAACTATGGCTACACCTTC. Residues: CASTTEGRPNYGYTF.

The chain recombines TRBV7-8 with TRBJ2-4, with 7 bases lining up with TRBD1. V trimming: 5 bases; J trimming: 1 base; junction bases outside the gene matches: 8. Looked up from germline, CDR1 is SGHVS and CDR2 is FQNEAQ. This CDR3 region has 16 residues. The CDR3 loop is CASSPLMTGAKNIQYF. Here the CDR3 DNA reads TGTGCCAGCAGCCCCTTAATGACAGGGGCCAAAAACATTCAGTACTTC.

The rearrangement uses TRBV5-1 and TRBJ1-2, with D unresolved. The CDR3 is 13 amino acids. Germline assignment: CDR1 SGHRS and CDR2 YFSETQ. Trimming stripped 0 bases from V and 6 bases from J, with 9 bases between. This chain's CDR3 is CASSLENENGYTF. The CDR3 bases are TGCGCCAGCAGCTTGGAGAATGAGAATGGCTACACCTTC.

This clone appeared a single time. The V gene is TRBV11-2, the J gene TRBJ1-1, with 7 bases fitting TRBD1. Germline lookup yields CDR1 SGHAT and CDR2 FQNNGV. J lost 4 bases, V lost 3 bases, and 5 bases had no gene match. The CDR3 runs to 14 residues. The CDR3 coding sequence is TGTGCCAGCAGCTTGACAGGGCTTGGCACTGAAGCTTTCTTT. Translation gives CASSLTGLGTEAFF.

This clone was detected once. The J gene is TRBJ2-5, the V gene TRBV19, with D possibly being TRBD2 (6 bases). Germline V gene sequence: CDR1 LNHDA, CDR2 SQIVND (reference sequence). Trimming stripped 6 bases from V and 5 bases from J, with 16 bases between. This CDR3 region has 14 residues. The CDR3: CASSPRLVPETQYF. The CDR3 coding sequence is TGTGCCAGTAGCCCTCGACTAGTTCCGGAGACCCAGTACTTC.

The rearrangement joins TRBV6-5 to TRBJ2-7, with 10 bases lining up with TRBD1. After removal of 6 bases from V and 3 bases from J, the junction contained 5 bases not matched to a gene. The CDR3 consists of 14 residues. Germline CDR1 reads MNHEY; CDR2 reads SVGAGI. The CDR3 loop is CASRRGDRGYEQYF. The CDR3 nucleotides are TGTGCCAGCAGAAGGGGGGACAGGGGCTACGAGCAGTACTTC.

This clone was recorded a few times. The rearrangement links TRBV18 to TRBJ2-2, with TRBD1 as a possible D gene (6 bases). Trimming took off 0 bases at V and 2 bases at J, with 19 bases between the two ends. The CDR3 has 19 amino acids. Germline V gene sequence: CDR1 KGHSH, CDR2 LQKENI. This chain's CDR3 is CASSPPKTGAFSNTGELFF. The DNA of the CDR3 is TGTGCCAGCTCACCACCGAAGACAGGAGCTTTTTCTAACACCGGGGAGCTGTTTTTT.

This chain links TRBV7-2 with TRBJ1-5, with 7 nucleotides matching TRBD1. The J segment lost 0 bases and the V segment lost 0 bases, leaving 2 bases of the junction unmatched. CDR1 is SGHTA and CDR2 is FQGNSA in the germline V gene. The CDR3 is 16 amino acids. The CDR3 reads CASSLAGGHSNQPQHF. CDR3 bases: TGTGCCAGCAGCTTAGCAGGGGGCCATAGCAATCAGCCCCAGCATTTT.

The chain is built from TRBV30 and TRBJ1-1; D is uncertain. The germline V gene has CDR1 GTSNPN and CDR2 SVGIG (reference sequence). Trimming left V 3 bases short and J 2 bases short, with 16 bases between. The CDR3 consists of 15 residues. The CDR3 bases are TGTGCCTGGAGATTTGGCCTCCTAGGAAACACTGAAGCTTTCTTT. This codes for CAWRFGLLGNTEAFF. Variable domain in full (rest from reference TRBV30 and TRBJ1-1): SQTIHQWPATLVQPVGSPLSLECTVEGTSNPNLYWYRQAAGRGLQLLFYSVGIGQISSEVPQNLSASRPQDRQFILSSKKLLLSDSGFYLCAWRFGLLGNTEAFFGQGTRLTVV.

DNA of the CDR3: TGTGCCAGCAGTGCGAGCAGGGTCTTCAATGAGCAGTTCTTC. This translates into CASSASRVFNEQFF. V and J are TRBV27 and TRBJ2-1; D is possibly TRBD1 (5 bases). Deletions cut 5 bases from V and 6 bases from J, with 14 bases between. In germline, CDR1 is MNHEY, CDR2 SMNVEV (reference sequence). CDR3 length: 14 amino acids.

V gene TRBV5-4 combines with J gene TRBJ2-7; 8 bases align to TRBD1. The CDR3 sequence is 16 residues long. J was trimmed by 4 bases and V by 5 bases; bases with no gene match: 14. Germline lookup yields CDR1 SGHNT and CDR2 YYREEE (reference sequence). CDR3 region: CASSYSLGQGGYEQYF. The CDR3 region has the DNA TGTGCCAGCAGTTACTCACTCGGACAGGGTGGATACGAGCAGTACTTC. Full variable domain (outside the CDR3, taken from reference TRBV5-4 and TRBJ2-7): ETGVTQSPTHLIKTRGQQVTLRCSSQSGHNTVSWYQQALGQGPQFIFQYYREEENGRGNFPPRFSGLQFPNYSSELNVNALELDDSALYLCASSYSLGQGGYEQYFGPGTRLTVT.

The chain links TRBV5-1 to TRBJ2-1; 7 bases are a match to TRBD1. Germline V gene data show CDR1 as SGHRS and CDR2 as YFSETQ. The CDR3 covers 15 residues. The J segment lost 3 bases and the V segment lost 4 bases, leaving 7 bases of the junction unmatched. This chain's CDR3 is CASSLRDSYYNEQFF. CDR3 sequence (DNA): TGCGCCAGCAGCCTCCGGGACAGCTACTACAATGAGCAGTTCTTC.

The gene calls are TRBV24-1 and TRBJ2-2; TRBD1 matches at 9 bases. The CDR3 is 16 residues long. Trimming at V came to 8 bases and at J to 3 bases, leaving 9 bases not matched to a gene. CDR1 KGHDR and CDR2 SFDVKD come from the germline V gene. CDR3 in DNA: TGTGCCACCACACCCACGACAGGGGGGGACACCGGGGAGCTGTTTTTT. It encodes CATTPTTGGDTGELFF.

The chain employs TRBV5-6 and TRBJ1-5; D may be TRBD1 (5 bases). Trimming shortened V by 3 bases and J by 2 bases, and 15 bases separated the two germline ends. The CDR3 consists of 16 residues. CDR1 SGHDT and CDR2 YYEEEE come from the germline V gene. CDR3 sequence reads: CASSSLRDLGNQPQHF. The CDR3 DNA follows: TGTGCCAGCAGCTCGCTCAGGGATTTGGGCAATCAGCCCCAGCATTTT. The full variable domain, with the rest looked up from reference TRBV5-6 and TRBJ1-5, is DAGVTQSPTHLIKTRGQQVTLRCSPKSGHDTVSWYQQALGQGPQFIFQYYEEEERQRGNFPDRFSGHQFPNYSSELNVNALLLGDSALYLCASSSLRDLGNQPQHFGDGTRLSIL.

This clone has only one observation. The CDR3 DNA reads as TGTGCCAGCAGTTTACCGACAGGGTTAGATCAGCCCCAGCATTTT. It is translated as CASSLPTGLDQPQHF. J is TRBJ1-5 and V is TRBV28, with TRBD1 identical over 7 bases. Germline V gene sequence: CDR1 MDHEN, CDR2 SYDVKM. The ends lost 2 bases at V and 5 bases at J; junction bases unmatched: 6. The CDR3 is made up of 15 amino acids.

The CDR3 DNA sequence: TGTGCCAGCAGCAAAGAGACAGGGTCGGTCACCTACGAGCAGTACTTC. This gives the protein CASSKETGSVTYEQYF. J is TRBJ2-7 and V is TRBV5-4; 7 bases line up with TRBD1. V was clipped by 4 bases and J by 2 bases; unmatched bases: 12. The CDR3 has 16 residues. CDR1 is SGHNT, CDR2 YYREEE, per germline (reference sequence).

The chain has TRBV12-5 and TRBJ2-1; unclear D gene. V was pared by 1 base and J by 2 bases, with 6 bases between. Germline V gives CDR1 LGHNT, CDR2 FRNRAP. The CDR3 contains 14 residues. CDR3 sequence: CASGLGQAYNEQFF. The CDR3 nucleotides are TGTGCTAGTGGTTTGGGGCAAGCCTACAATGAGCAGTTCTTC.

V is TRBV6-5 and J is TRBJ1-2, with 8 bases lining up with TRBD1. The CDR3 length is 13 residues. Germline CDR1 MNHEY, CDR2 SVGAGI. With 2 bases clipped from V and 6 bases from J, the junction kept 2 bases outside the gene matches. In nucleotides, the CDR3 is TGTGCCAGCAGTTACCCGGGACAGGATGGCTACACCTTC. Amino acid sequence: CASSYPGQDGYTF.

The chain uses TRBV9 and TRBJ2-1; D is undetermined. Between the trimmed V and J ends, which lost 0 bases and 7 bases, there was a span of 14 bases. CDR1 is SGDLS and CDR2 is YYNGEE in the germline V gene. The CDR3 is made up of 15 amino acids. The CDR3 DNA reads as TGTGCCAGCAGCGTAGAAGTGGGCGAATGGAATGAGCAGTTCTTC. Residues: CASSVEVGEWNEQFF.

This chain connects TRBV19 to TRBJ2-1, with D maybe TRBD2 (6 bases). The CDR3 contains 14 residues. Trimming took off 1 base at V and 4 bases at J, with 8 bases between the two ends. Germline lookup yields CDR1 LNHDA and CDR2 SQIVND (reference sequence). CDR3 nucleotide sequence: TGTGCCAGTAGTATAGGGGGAGGTTACAATGAGCAGTTCTTC. Residues: CASSIGGGYNEQFF. Looking up the rest from reference TRBV19 and TRBJ2-1 gives the full variable domain: DGGITQSPKYLFRKEGQNVTLSCEQNLNHDAMYWYRQDPGQGLRLIYYSQIVNDFQKGDIAEGYSVSREKKESFPLTVTSAQKNPTAFYLCASSIGGGYNEQFFGPGTRLTVL.

The rearrangement joins TRBV15 to TRBJ2-7; 10 bases agree with TRBD1. V gave up 5 bases and J gave up 2 bases; unmatched junction bases: 3. There are 14 residues in the CDR3. Germline V gene lookup returns CDR1 LNHNV and CDR2 YYDKDF (reference sequence). The CDR3: CATSLGTGAYEQYF. The CDR3 region has the DNA TGTGCCACCAGCCTCGGGACAGGGGCCTACGAGCAGTACTTC.